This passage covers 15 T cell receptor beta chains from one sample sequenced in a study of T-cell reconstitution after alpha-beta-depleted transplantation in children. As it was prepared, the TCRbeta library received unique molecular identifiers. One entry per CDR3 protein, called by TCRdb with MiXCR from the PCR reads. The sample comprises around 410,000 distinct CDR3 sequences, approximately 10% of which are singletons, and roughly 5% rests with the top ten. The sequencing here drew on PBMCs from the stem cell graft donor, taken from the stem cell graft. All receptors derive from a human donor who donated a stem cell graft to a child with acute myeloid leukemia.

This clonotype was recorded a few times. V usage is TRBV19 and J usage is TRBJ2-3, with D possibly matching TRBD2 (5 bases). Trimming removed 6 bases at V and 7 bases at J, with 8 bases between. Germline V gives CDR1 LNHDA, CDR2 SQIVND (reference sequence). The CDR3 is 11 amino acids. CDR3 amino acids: CASRKDYTQYF. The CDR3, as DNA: TGTGCCAGTAGGAAGGACTATACGCAGTATTTT.

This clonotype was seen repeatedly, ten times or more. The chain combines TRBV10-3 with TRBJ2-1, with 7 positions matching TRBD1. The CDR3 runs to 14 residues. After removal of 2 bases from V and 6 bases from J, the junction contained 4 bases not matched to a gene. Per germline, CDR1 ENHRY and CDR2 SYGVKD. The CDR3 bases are TGTGCCATCAGTGAGGAGGGGGCAGGCAATGAGCAGTTCTTC. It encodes CAISEEGAGNEQFF.

Written as DNA, the CDR3 is TGTGCCAGCAGCTTCGCAGCAGACTATTATAGCAATCAGCCCCAGCATTTT. Protein sequence: CASSFAADYYSNQPQHF. The chain combines TRBV7-2 with TRBJ1-5; D call uncertain. V was cut by 3 bases and J by 0 bases, with 15 bases left in between. This CDR3 region has 17 residues. The germline CDR1 and CDR2 sequences are SGHTA and FQGNSA.

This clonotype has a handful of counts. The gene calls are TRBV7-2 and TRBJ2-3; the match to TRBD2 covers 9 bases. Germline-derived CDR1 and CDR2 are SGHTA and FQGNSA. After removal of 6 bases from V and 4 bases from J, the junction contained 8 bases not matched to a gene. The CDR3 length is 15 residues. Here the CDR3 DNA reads TGTGCCAGCAGAGAAGGCGGGAGGGCCCCAGATACGCAGTATTTT. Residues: CASREGGRAPDTQYF.

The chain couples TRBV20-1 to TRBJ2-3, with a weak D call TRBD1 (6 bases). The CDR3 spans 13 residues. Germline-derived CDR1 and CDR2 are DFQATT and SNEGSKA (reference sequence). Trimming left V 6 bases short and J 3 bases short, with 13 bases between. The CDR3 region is CSAGQIGTDTQYF. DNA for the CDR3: TGCAGTGCCGGACAGATAGGGACAGATACGCAGTATTTT.

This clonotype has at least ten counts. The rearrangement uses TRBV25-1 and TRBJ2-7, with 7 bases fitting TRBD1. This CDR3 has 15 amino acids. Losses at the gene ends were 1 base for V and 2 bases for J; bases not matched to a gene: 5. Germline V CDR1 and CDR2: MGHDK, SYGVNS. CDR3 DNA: TGTGCCAGCAGTGAATCTAGTGACAGGGCCTACGAGCAGTACTTC. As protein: CASSESSDRAYEQYF.

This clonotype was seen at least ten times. CDR3 amino acids: CASSLDSGSYNEQFF. The CDR3, as DNA: TGTGCCAGCAGCTTGGATAGCGGGAGTTATAATGAGCAGTTCTTC. V gene TRBV5-4 combines with J gene TRBJ2-1; 9 bases are shared with TRBD2. Trimming took 0 bases from V and 7 from J; bases not matched to a gene: 5. Per the germline V gene, CDR1 is SGHNT and CDR2 is YYREEE (reference sequence). The length of the CDR3 is 15 residues. Full variable domain (missing parts from reference TRBV5-4 and TRBJ2-1): ETGVTQSPTHLIKTRGQQVTLRCSSQSGHNTVSWYQQALGQGPQFIFQYYREEENGRGNFPPRFSGLQFPNYSSELNVNALELDDSALYLCASSLDSGSYNEQFFGPGTRLTVL.

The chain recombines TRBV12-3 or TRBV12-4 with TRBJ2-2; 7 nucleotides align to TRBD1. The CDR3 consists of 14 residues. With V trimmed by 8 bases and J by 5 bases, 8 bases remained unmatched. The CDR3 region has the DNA TGTGCCAGCCCCCGGGACAGCTCTACCGGGGAGCTGTTTTTT. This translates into CASPRDSSTGELFF.

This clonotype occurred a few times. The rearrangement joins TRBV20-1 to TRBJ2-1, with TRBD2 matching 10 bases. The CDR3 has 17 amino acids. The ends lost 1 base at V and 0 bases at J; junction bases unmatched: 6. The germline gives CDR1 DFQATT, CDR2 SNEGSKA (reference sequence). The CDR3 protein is CSARGGLAETSYNEQFF. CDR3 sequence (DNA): TGCAGTGCTAGAGGCGGACTAGCGGAAACCTCCTACAATGAGCAGTTCTTC.

In DNA, the CDR3 is TGTGCCAGCAGCTTAGTGCGTGGGAGGTACACCGGGGAGCTGTTTTTT. This encodes CASSLVRGRYTGELFF. The chain recombines TRBV11-3 with TRBJ2-2, with D perhaps TRBD2 (6 bases). From germline, CDR1 is SGHNT and CDR2 YENEEA. This CDR3 is built from 16 residues. The ends were cut back, 1 base at V and 3 bases at J, with 12 bases in the middle.

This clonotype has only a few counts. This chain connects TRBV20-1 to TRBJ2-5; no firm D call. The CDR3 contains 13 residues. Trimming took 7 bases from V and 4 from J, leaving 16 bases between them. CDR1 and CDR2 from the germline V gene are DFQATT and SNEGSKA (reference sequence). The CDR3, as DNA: TGCAGTGGATCACGAGAGGTACGAGAGACCCAGTACTTC. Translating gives CSGSREVRETQYF.

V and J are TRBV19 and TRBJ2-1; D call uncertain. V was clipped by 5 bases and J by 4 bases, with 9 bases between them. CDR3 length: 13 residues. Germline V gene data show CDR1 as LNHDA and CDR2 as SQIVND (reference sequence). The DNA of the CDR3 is TGTGCCAGTAGTGTTGTTCAGTACAATGAGCAGTTCTTC. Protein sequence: CASSVVQYNEQFF.

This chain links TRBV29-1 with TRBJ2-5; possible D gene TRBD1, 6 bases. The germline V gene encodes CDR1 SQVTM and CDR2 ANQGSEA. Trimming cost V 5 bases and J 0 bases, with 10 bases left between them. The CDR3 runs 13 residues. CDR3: CSVSQGNQETQYF. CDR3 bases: TGCAGCGTTTCACAGGGAAACCAAGAGACCCAGTACTTC. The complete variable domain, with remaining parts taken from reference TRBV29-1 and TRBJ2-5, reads SAVISQKPSRDICQRGTSLTIQCQVDSQVTMMFWYRQQPGQSLTLIATANQGSEATYESGFVIDKFPISRPNLTFSTLTVSNMSPEDSSIYLCSVSQGNQETQYFGPGTRLLVL.

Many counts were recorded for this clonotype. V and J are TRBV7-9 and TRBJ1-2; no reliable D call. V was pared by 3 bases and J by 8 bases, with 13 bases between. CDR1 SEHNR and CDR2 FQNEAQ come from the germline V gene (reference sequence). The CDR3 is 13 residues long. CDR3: CASSLSPTGGYTF. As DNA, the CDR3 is TGTGCCAGCAGCTTGTCTCCAACGGGAGGCTACACCTTC.

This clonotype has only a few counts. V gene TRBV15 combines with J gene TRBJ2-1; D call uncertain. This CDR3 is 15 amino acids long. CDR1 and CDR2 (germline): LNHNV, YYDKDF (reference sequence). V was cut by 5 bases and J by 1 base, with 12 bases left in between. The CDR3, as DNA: TGTGCCACCAGCGGAAGTCCGTCGTCCTACAATGAGCAGTTCTTC. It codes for CATSGSPSSYNEQFF.